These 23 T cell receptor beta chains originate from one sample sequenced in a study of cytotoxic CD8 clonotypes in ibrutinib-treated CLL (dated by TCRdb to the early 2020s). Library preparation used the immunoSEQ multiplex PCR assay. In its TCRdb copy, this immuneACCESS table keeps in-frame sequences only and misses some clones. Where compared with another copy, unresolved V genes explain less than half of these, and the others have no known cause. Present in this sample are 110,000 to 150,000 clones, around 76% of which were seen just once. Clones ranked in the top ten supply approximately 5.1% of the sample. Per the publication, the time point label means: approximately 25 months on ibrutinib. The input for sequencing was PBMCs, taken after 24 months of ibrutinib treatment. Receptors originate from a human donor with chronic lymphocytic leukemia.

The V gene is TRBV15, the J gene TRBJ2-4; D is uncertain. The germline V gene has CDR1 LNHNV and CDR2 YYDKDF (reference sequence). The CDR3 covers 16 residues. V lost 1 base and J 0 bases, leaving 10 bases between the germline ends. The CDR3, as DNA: TGTGCCACCAGCAGAGGGGCAGCCCTAGCCAAAAACATTCAGTACTTC. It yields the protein CATSRGAALAKNIQYF. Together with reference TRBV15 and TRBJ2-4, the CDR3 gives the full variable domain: DAMVIQNPRYQVTQFGKPVTLSCSQTLNHNVMYWYQQKSSQAPKLLFHYYDKDFNNEADTPDNFQSRRPNTSFCFLDIRSPGLGDTAMYLCATSRGAALAKNIQYFGAGTRLSVL.

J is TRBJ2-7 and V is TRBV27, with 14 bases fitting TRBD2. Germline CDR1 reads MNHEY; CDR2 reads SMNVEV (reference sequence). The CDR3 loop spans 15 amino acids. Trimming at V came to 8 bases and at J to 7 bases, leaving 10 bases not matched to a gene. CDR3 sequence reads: CASPPGTSGRGEQYF. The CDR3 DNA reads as TGTGCCAGCCCGCCCGGGACTAGCGGGAGAGGAGAGCAGTACTTC.

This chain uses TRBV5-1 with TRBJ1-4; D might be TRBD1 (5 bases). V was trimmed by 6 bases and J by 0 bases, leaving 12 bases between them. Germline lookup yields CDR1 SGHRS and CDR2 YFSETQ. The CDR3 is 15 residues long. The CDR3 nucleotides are TGCGCCAGCACCCGGGGGGATGCAACTAATGAAAAACTGTTTTTT. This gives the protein CASTRGDATNEKLFF.

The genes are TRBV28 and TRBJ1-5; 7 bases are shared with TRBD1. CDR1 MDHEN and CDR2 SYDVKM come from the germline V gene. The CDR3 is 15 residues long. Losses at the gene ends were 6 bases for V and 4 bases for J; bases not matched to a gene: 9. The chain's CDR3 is CASRNDRVGNQPQHF. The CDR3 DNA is TGTGCCAGCAGGAATGACAGGGTGGGGAATCAGCCCCAGCATTTT.

CDR3 residues: CASSLGRLALTGELFF. The CDR3 DNA reads as TGTGCCAGCAGCTTGGGGCGACTAGCGCTCACCGGGGAGCTGTTTTTT. This sequence joins TRBV11-2 and TRBJ2-2; TRBD2 agrees at 8 bases. V lost 3 bases and J lost 4; bases outside the gene matches: 7. CDR3 length: 16 residues. Germline CDR1 reads SGHAT; CDR2 reads FQNNGV.

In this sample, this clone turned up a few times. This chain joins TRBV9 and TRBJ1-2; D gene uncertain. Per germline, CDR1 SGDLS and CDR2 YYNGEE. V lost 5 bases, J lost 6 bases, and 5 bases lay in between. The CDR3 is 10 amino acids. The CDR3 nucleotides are TGTGCCAGCAGGGGCGATGGCTACACCTTC. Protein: CASRGDGYTF.

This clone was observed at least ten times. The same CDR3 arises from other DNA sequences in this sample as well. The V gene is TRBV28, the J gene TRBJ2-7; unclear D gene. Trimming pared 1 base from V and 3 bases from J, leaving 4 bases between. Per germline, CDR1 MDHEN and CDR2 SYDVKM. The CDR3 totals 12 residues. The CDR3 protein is CASSLSGYEQYF. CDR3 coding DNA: TGTGCCAGCAGTTTATCGGGCTACGAGCAGTACTTC.

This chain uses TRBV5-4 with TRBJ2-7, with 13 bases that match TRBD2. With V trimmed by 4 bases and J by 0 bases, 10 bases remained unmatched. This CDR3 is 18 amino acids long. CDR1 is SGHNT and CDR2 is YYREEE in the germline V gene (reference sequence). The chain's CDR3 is CASSQRLAGGLSSYEQYF. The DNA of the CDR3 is TGTGCCAGCAGCCAAAGACTAGCGGGGGGCCTAAGCTCCTACGAGCAGTACTTC. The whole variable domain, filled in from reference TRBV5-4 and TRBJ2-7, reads ETGVTQSPTHLIKTRGQQVTLRCSSQSGHNTVSWYQQALGQGPQFIFQYYREEENGRGNFPPRFSGLQFPNYSSELNVNALELDDSALYLCASSQRLAGGLSSYEQYFGPGTRLTVT.

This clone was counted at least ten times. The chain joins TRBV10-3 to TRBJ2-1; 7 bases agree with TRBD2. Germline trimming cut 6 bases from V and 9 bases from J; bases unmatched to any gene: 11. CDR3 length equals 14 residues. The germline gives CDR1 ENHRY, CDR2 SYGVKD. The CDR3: CAIRGTIGNAEQFF. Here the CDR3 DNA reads TGTGCCATCAGGGGGACTATAGGGAATGCTGAGCAGTTCTTC.

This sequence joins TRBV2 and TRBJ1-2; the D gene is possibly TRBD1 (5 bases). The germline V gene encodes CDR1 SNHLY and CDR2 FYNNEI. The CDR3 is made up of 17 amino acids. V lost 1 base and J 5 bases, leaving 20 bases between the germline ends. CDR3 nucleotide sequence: TGTGCCAGCAGTGAAGTGGGGCCAGGAGCCATGACATATGGCTACACCTTC. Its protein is CASSEVGPGAMTYGYTF.

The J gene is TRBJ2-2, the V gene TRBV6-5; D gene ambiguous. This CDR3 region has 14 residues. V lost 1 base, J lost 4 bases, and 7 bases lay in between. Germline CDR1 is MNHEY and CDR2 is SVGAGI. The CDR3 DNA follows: TGTGCCAGCAGTTACTGGACGGGCACCGGGGAGCTGTTTTTT. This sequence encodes CASSYWTGTGELFF.

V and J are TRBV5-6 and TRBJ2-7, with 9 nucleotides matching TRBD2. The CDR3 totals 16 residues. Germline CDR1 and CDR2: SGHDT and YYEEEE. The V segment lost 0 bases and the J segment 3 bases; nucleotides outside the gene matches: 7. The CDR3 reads CASSLGGLATVYEQYF. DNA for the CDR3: TGTGCCAGCAGCTTGGGAGGACTAGCGACCGTCTACGAGCAGTACTTC.

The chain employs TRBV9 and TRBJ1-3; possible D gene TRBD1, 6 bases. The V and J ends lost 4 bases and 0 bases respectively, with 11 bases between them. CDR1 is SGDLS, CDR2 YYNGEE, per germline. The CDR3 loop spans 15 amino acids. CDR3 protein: CASSPGTRSGNTIYF. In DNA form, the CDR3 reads TGTGCCAGCAGCCCCGGGACACGCTCTGGAAACACCATATATTTT.

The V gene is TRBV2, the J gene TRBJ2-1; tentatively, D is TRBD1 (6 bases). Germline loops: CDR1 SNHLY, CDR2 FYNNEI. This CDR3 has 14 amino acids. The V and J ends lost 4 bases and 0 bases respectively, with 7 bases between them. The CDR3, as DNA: TGTGCCAGCAGTGGGGACAACTCCTACAATGAGCAGTTCTTC. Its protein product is CASSGDNSYNEQFF.

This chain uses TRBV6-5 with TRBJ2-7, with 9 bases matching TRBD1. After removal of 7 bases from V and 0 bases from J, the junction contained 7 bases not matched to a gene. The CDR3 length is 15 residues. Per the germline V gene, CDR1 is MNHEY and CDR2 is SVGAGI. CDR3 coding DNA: TGTGCCAGCACCCGAGACAGGGGGACCTCCTACGAGCAGTACTTC. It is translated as CASTRDRGTSYEQYF.

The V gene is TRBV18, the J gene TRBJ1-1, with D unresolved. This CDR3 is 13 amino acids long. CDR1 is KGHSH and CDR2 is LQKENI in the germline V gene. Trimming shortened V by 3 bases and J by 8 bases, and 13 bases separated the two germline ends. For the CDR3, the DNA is TGTGCCAGCTCACCCGACGGGCACAAAGAAGCTTTCTTT. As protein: CASSPDGHKEAFF.

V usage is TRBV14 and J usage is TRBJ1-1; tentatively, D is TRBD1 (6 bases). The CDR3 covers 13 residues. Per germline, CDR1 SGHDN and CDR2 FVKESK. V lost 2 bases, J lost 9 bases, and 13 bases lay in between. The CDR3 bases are TGTGCCAGCAGCCAACAGCCGGGGGGCCAAGCTTTCTTT. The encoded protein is CASSQQPGGQAFF.

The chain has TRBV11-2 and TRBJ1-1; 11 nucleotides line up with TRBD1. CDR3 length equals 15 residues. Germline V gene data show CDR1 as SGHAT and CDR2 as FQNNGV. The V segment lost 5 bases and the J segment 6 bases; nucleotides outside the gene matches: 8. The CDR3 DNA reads TGTGCCAGCAGCCCACGGACAGGGGGCTTGTCTGAAGCTTTCTTT. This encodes CASSPRTGGLSEAFF. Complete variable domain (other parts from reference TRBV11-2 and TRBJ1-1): EAGVAQSPRYKIIEKRQSVAFWCNPISGHATLYWYQQILGQGPKLLIQFQNNGVVDDSQLPKDRFSAERLKGVDSTLKIQPAKLEDSAVYLCASSPRTGGLSEAFFGQGTRLTVV.

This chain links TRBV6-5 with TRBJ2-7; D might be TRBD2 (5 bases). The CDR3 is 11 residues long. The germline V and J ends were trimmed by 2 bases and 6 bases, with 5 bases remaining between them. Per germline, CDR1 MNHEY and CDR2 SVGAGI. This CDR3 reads CASSYRGEQYF. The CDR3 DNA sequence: TGTGCCAGCAGTTACCGGGGCGAGCAGTACTTC.

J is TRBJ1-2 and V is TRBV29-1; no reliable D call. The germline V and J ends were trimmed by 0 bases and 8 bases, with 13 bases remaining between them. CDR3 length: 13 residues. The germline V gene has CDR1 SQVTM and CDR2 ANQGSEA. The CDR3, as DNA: TGCAGCGTTGAAGAAGGAGCAGGCGGGGGCTACACCTTC. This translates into CSVEEGAGGGYTF. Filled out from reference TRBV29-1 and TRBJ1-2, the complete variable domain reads SAVISQKPSRDICQRGTSLTIQCQVDSQVTMMFWYRQQPGQSLTLIATANQGSEATYESGFVIDKFPISRPNLTFSTLTVSNMSPEDSSIYLCSVEEGAGGGYTFGSGTRLTVV.

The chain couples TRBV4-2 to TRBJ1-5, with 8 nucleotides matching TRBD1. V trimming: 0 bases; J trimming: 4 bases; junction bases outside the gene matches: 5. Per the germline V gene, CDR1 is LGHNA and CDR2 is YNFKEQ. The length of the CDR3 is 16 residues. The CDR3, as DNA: TGTGCCAGCAGCCAAGAGGGGACAGGACTTAATCAGCCCCAGCATTTT. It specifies CASSQEGTGLNQPQHF.

For the CDR3, the DNA is TGTGCCAGCAGCCCCCAGGGCAGCCCCACAGATACGCAGTATTTT. This codes for CASSPQGSPTDTQYF. The V call is TRBV11-3, the J call TRBJ2-3, with a possible D match to TRBD1 (5 bases). V was clipped by 5 bases and J by 2 bases, with 14 bases between them. Per germline, CDR1 SGHNT and CDR2 YENEEA. There are 15 residues in the CDR3.

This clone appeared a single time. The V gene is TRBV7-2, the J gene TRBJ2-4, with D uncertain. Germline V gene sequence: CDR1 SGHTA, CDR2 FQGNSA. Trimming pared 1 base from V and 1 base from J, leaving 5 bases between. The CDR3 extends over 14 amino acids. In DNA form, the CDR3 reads TGTGCCAGCAGCTTAGGCTCGGCCAAAAACATTCAGTACTTC. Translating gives CASSLGSAKNIQYF. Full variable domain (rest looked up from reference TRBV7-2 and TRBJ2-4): GAGVSQSPSNKVTEKGKDVELRCDPISGHTALYWYRQSLGQGLEFLIYFQGNSAPDKSGLPSDRFSAERTGGSVSTLTIQRTQQEDSAVYLCASSLGSAKNIQYFGAGTRLSVL.